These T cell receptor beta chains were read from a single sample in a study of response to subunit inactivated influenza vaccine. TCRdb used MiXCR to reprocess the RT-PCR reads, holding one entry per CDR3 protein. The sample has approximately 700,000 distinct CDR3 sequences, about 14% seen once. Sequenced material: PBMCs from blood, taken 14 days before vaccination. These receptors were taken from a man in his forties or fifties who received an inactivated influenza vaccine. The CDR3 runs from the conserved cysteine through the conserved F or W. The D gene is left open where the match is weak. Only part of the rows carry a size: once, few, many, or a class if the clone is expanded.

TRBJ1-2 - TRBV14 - TGTGCCAGCAGCCAAGTAGGAACTAACTATGGCTACACCTTC CASSQVGTNYGYTF
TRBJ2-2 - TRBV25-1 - TGTGCCAGCAGGCCGGAGGGGGTCGGACGGCGCGCCGCGAACACCGGGGAGCTGTTTTTT CASRPEGVGRRAANTGELFF
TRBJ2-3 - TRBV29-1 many TGCAGCGTTGGACCCTCTGGCACAGATACGCAGTATTTT CSVGPSGTDTQYF
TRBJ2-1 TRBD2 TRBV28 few TGTGCCACCAATGGGGGGACTAGCATCAATGAGCAGTTCTTC CATNGGTSINEQFF
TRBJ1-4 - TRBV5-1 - TGCGCCAGCAGCTCGGGATCTACATCGGTGGAAAAACTGTTTTTT CASSSGSTSVEKLFF
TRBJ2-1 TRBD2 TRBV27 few TGTGCCAGCAGTTCTCAGCGGGAGGCCAATGAGCAGTTCTTC CASSSQREANEQFF
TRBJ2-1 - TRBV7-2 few TGTGCCAGCAGCTTAAATGGGATCTACAATGAGCAGTTCTTC CASSLNGIYNEQFF
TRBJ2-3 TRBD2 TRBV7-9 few TGTGCCAGCAGCTTAAGGGCGCTAGCGGGGGCTACAGATACGCAGTATTTT CASSLRALAGATDTQYF
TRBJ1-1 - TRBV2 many TGTGCCAGCAGTGGAAGGGGGGACCGGCCTGAAGCTTTCTTT CASSGRGDRPEAFF
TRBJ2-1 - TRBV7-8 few TGTGCCAGCAGCCCGGGCCGGGGTGCTAACAATGAGCAGTTCTTC CASSPGRGANNEQFF
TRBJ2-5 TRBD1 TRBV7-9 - TGTGCCAGCAGCTCTAGACAGGGTTTGTACCAAGAGACCCAGTACTTC CASSSRQGLYQETQYF
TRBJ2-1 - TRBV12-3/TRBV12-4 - TGTGCCCGCAGCCCACTAATGGGAGGGGGCTCCTACAATGAGCAGTTCTTC CARSPLMGGGSYNEQFF
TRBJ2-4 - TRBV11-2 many TGTGCCAGCAGCCTAGGGCAGGAAGACATTCAGTACTTC CASSLGQEDIQYF
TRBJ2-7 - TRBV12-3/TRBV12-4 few TGTGCCAGCAGGCCGTCCCGTCCCCCCTACGAGCAGTACTTC CASRPSRPPYEQYF